This T cell receptor beta chain was retrieved from a study of control samples from healthy donors and cancer patients. Some clones are missing from TCRdb's copy, which holds only in-frame ones; the method was immunoSEQ multiplex PCR. The table lists around 130,000 clones, nearly 90% of them singletons. CDR3 size: 20 residues. Germline lookup yields CDR1 MDHEN and CDR2 SYDVKM. V dropped 5 bases and J dropped 2; count of bases not matched to a gene: 17. This clone was counted once. J is TRBJ2-3 and V is TRBV28; 12 bases align to TRBD2. Sequencing was performed on blood. This TCR was sampled from a man in his fifties or sixties in good health. The CDR3 DNA follows: TGTGCCAGCAGTCCGGCCTCACTAGCGGGGGGCCAAAACCCCACAGATACGCAGTATTTT. This encodes CASSPASLAGGQNPTDTQYF.